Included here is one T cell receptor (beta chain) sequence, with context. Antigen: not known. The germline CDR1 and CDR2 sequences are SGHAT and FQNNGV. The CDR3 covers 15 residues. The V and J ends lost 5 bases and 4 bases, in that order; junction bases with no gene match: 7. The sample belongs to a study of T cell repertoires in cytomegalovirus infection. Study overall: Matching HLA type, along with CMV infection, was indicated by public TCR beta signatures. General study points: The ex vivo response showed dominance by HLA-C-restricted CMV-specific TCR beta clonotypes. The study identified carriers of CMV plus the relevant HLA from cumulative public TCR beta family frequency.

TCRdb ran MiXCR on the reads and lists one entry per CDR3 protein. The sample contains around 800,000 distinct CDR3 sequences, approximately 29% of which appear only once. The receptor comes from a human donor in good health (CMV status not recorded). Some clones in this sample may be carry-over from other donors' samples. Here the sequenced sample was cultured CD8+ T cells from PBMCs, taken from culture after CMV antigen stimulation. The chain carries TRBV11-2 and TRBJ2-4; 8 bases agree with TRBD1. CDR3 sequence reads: CASSPYRTGKNIQYF. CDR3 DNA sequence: TGTGCCAGCAGCCCCTACCGGACAGGGAAAAACATTCAGTACTTC.